This T cell receptor beta chain derives from a study of cytomegalovirus exposure and HLA in healthy donors. Here immunoSEQ multiplex PCR was the method, and the copy in TCRdb shows in-frame clones only, minus some. The sample records approximately 65,000 clones, 96% being singletons. V lost 7 bases and J lost 4; bases outside the gene matches: 10. The length of the CDR3 is 15 residues. Germline V gives CDR1 MDHEN, CDR2 SYDVKM. The rearrangement links TRBV28 to TRBJ2-1; 7 nucleotides line up with TRBD1. The sequence came from a woman younger than 35 in good health and CMV-seropositive. The sample consisted of PBMCs. In nucleotides, the CDR3 is TGTGCCAGCACCGGAGACAGGGACCAGTACAATGAGCAGTTCTTC. It specifies CASTGDRDQYNEQFF. Full variable domain (missing parts from reference TRBV28 and TRBJ2-1): DVKVTQSSRYLVKRTGEKVFLECVQDMDHENMFWYRQDPGLGLRLIYFSYDVKMKEKGDIPEGYSVSREKKERFSLILESASTNQTSMYLCASTGDRDQYNEQFFGPGTRLTVL.